The 29 T cell receptor beta chains listed next were all sequenced from one sample in a study of T cells in Graves' hyperthyroidism and ophthalmopathy. Amplification yielded TCR beta CDR3 regions, with RNA transcripts as the source. HTBI primers drove first-round RT-PCR of the TCR CDR3. MiXCR was run by TCRdb on the multiplex PCR reads, yielding one entry per CDR3 protein. The data contain around 350,000 distinct CDR3 sequences, about 18% of them singletons. Input material: blood. All receptors come from a woman between 18 and 29 years old with Graves' hyperthyroidism.

In this sample, this clonotype turned up a few times. Here the CDR3 omits its conserved ending phenylalanine or tryptophan, so a read error is the likely source. The gene calls are TRBV3-1 and TRBJ1-1; possible D gene TRBD1, 6 bases. CDR1 and CDR2 (germline): LGHDT, YNNKEL (reference sequence). Trimming removed 2 bases at V and 3 bases at J, with 13 bases between. The CDR3 has 15 amino acids. CDR3 in amino acids: CASSQRGGPDTEAFS. The CDR3 DNA reads TGTGCCAGCAGCCAACGGGGGGGCCCGGACACTGAAGCTTTCTCT.

In its sample, this clonotype was seen many times. This rearrangement joins TRBV12-3 or TRBV12-4 to TRBJ2-7; D is unresolved. This CDR3 contains 11 residues. The ends were cut back, 7 bases at V and 3 bases at J, with 7 bases in the middle. The DNA of the CDR3 is TGTGCCAGCACTATAGGCTACGAGCAGTACTTC. Protein sequence: CASTIGYEQYF.

This clonotype was found many times. This rearrangement joins TRBV13 to TRBJ1-1; D ambiguous. The V end lost 5 bases, the J end lost 6 bases, and 10 bases lay between the germline ends. This CDR3 is built from 12 residues. Looked up from germline, CDR1 is PRHDT and CDR2 is FYEKMQ (reference sequence). CDR3 amino acids: CASSPGRSEAFF. DNA for the CDR3: TGTGCCAGCAGCCCCGGGCGCTCTGAAGCTTTCTTT. The whole variable domain, filled in from reference TRBV13 and TRBJ1-1, reads AAGVIQSPRHLIKEKRETATLKCYPIPRHDTVYWYQQGPGQDPQFLISFYEKMQSDKGSIPDRFSAQQFSDYHSELNMSSLELGDSALYFCASSPGRSEAFFGQGTRLTVV.

Ten or more counts support this clonotype. This sequence joins TRBV20-1 and TRBJ1-5; 7 bases line up with TRBD1. The CDR3 covers 13 residues. Germline loops: CDR1 DFQATT, CDR2 SNEGSKA (reference sequence). Losses at the gene ends were 4 bases for V and 3 bases for J; bases not matched to a gene: 3. Written as DNA, the CDR3 is TGCAGTGCTAAGACAGGGTCCAATCAGCCCCAGCATTTT. This translates into CSAKTGSNQPQHF.

This clonotype was recorded many times. The V and J genes are TRBV14 and TRBJ2-7, with 7 bases fitting TRBD1. V dropped 4 bases and J dropped 2; count of bases not matched to a gene: 8. Looked up from germline, CDR1 is SGHDN and CDR2 is FVKESK. The CDR3 consists of 15 residues. The CDR3 DNA follows: TGTGCCAGCAGCCTTACGGGACAGACAACCTACGAGCAGTACTTC. Translated: CASSLTGQTTYEQYF.

This clonotype was picked up many times. The gene calls are TRBV27 and TRBJ2-6, with D hard to call. V was trimmed by 6 bases and J by 4 bases, leaving 4 bases between them. Germline CDR1 is MNHEY and CDR2 is SMNVEV (reference sequence). The CDR3 extends over 12 amino acids. The CDR3 sequence: CASSLGANVLTF. DNA of the CDR3: TGTGCCAGCAGCCTGGGGGCCAACGTCCTGACTTTC.

This clonotype occurred many times. The chain carries TRBV28 and TRBJ2-5; TRBD1 agrees at 12 bases. CDR3 length: 18 amino acids. Germline trimming cut 6 bases from V and 5 bases from J; bases unmatched to any gene: 16. From germline, CDR1 is MDHEN and CDR2 SYDVKM. The DNA of the CDR3 is TGTGCCAGCAGCATAGAAAATCCGGGACAGGGGGCAGGGGAGACCCAGTACTTC. It codes for CASSIENPGQGAGETQYF.

This chain connects TRBV12-3 or TRBV12-4 to TRBJ1-5, with D hard to call. The V end was cut by 6 bases, the J end by 4 bases, with 10 bases between. This CDR3 comprises 13 residues. The CDR3 region has the DNA TGTGCCAGCAGGCCAAAGAGGAATCAGCCCCAGCATTTT. It yields the protein CASRPKRNQPQHF.

This clonotype was seen a few times. The rearrangement links TRBV10-1 to TRBJ2-5; D is unclear. The CDR3 consists of 13 residues. Per the germline V gene, CDR1 is WNHNN and CDR2 is SYGVQD (reference sequence). V was pared by 0 bases and J by 5 bases, with 7 bases between. CDR3 nucleotides: TGCGCCAGCAGTGAGTCTAGTCGGGAGACCCAGTACTTC. Encoded protein: CASSESSRETQYF.

This clonotype was counted at least ten times. This chain connects TRBV20-1 to TRBJ1-5, with D unresolved. Germline V gene data show CDR1 as DFQATT and CDR2 as SNEGSKA (reference sequence). CDR3 length equals 14 residues. Between the trimmed V and J ends, which lost 0 bases and 7 bases, there was a span of 13 bases. The CDR3 bases are TGCAGTGCTAGAGATGCGCGATCTCAGCAGCCCCAGCATTTT. Its translation: CSARDARSQQPQHF.

This clonotype was observed at least ten times. The rearrangement joins TRBV15 to TRBJ2-2, with D perhaps being TRBD1 or TRBD2 (6 bases each). The CDR3 spans 16 residues. Trimming took 3 bases from V and 7 from J, leaving 18 bases between them. The germline CDR1 and CDR2 sequences are LNHNV and YYDKDF (reference sequence). The CDR3 sequence: CATSSGPGGLGGELFF. The CDR3 bases are TGTGCCACCAGCAGCGGACCCGGGGGCCTCGGCGGGGAGCTGTTTTTT.

This clonotype was counted many times. The genes are TRBV7-9 and TRBJ2-7; 10 positions agree with TRBD2. Germline CDR1 SEHNR, CDR2 FQNEAQ (reference sequence). The CDR3 contains 15 residues. V lost 4 bases and J lost 2; bases outside the gene matches: 5. The CDR3 DNA is TGTGCCAGCAGCTGGCAGCGGGGGGGCGCCTACGAGCAGTACTTC. It is translated as CASSWQRGGAYEQYF.

The chain recombines TRBV7-3 with TRBJ2-5; a possible D gene is TRBD1 (5 bases). V dropped 6 bases and J dropped 1 base, with 12 bases sitting between them. CDR3 length: 14 amino acids. Germline V CDR1 and CDR2: SGHTA, FQGTGA. The CDR3 reads CASSIQESQETQYF. DNA of the CDR3: TGTGCCAGCAGTATACAGGAAAGCCAAGAGACCCAGTACTTC.

Ten or more counts support this clonotype. V usage is TRBV9 and J usage is TRBJ1-3; D is ambiguous. CDR1 and CDR2 (germline): SGDLS, YYNGEE. The CDR3 runs to 18 residues. Trimming took off 1 base at V and 2 bases at J, with 19 bases between the two ends. The CDR3 nucleotides are TGTGCCAGCAGCGTACAATTAGAAGTGGATCCAACTGGAAACACCATATATTTT. This translates into CASSVQLEVDPTGNTIYF.

This clonotype was detected ten times or more. The J gene is TRBJ1-3, the V gene TRBV7-8; D is ambiguous. Trimming removed 3 bases at V and 4 bases at J, with 7 bases between. Germline V gives CDR1 SGHVS, CDR2 FQNEAQ. This CDR3 has 13 amino acids. CDR3 DNA sequence: TGTGCCAGCAGCTTTTCACAGGGAAACACCATATATTTT. Its protein product is CASSFSQGNTIYF. The variable domain in full, with the rest retrieved from reference TRBV7-8 and TRBJ1-3, is GAGVSQSPRYKVAKRGQDVALRCDPISGHVSLFWYQQALGQGPEFLTYFQNEAQLDKSGLPSDRFFAERPEGSVSTLKIQRTQQEDSAVYLCASSFSQGNTIYFGEGSWLTVV.

This clonotype was picked up many times. The chain uses TRBV11-2 and TRBJ1-2; no firm D call. The CDR3 is made up of 16 amino acids. From germline, CDR1 is SGHAT and CDR2 FQNNGV. V lost 1 base to trimming and J lost 3 bases, with 15 bases between them. CDR3 in amino acids: CASSLVLKGWDYGYTF. The CDR3 DNA follows: TGTGCCAGCAGCTTAGTTTTGAAGGGTTGGGACTATGGCTACACCTTC.

This chain connects TRBV29-1 to TRBJ1-2; D unresolved. This CDR3 spans 13 amino acids. V lost 4 bases and J 5 bases, leaving 14 bases between the germline ends. Germline V lookup: CDR1 SQVTM, CDR2 ANQGSEA. CDR3 amino acids: CSVVWGFGYGYTF. CDR3 in DNA: TGCAGCGTTGTTTGGGGTTTCGGGTATGGCTACACCTTC.

The V call is TRBV5-5, the J call TRBJ1-2, with 7 bases aligning to TRBD1. The germline gives CDR1 SGHKS, CDR2 YYEKEE (reference sequence). This CDR3 spans 14 amino acids. V was pared by 3 bases and J by 4 bases, with 6 bases of the junction left unmatched. The CDR3 here is CASSWDSSIYGYTF. Here the CDR3 DNA reads TGTGCCAGCAGCTGGGACAGCTCAATCTATGGCTACACCTTC.

In this sample, this clonotype turned up many times. A much larger clone differs by one base, so this may be a read error. The rearrangement links TRBV11-2 to TRBJ1-1; D is uncertain. This CDR3 comprises 12 residues. Trimming took 5 bases from V and 1 from J, leaving 5 bases between them. Germline CDR1 SGHAT, CDR2 FQNNGV. CDR3 residues: CASSRWNTEAFF. CDR3 nucleotides: TGTGCCAGCAGCCGATGGAACACTGAAGCTTTCTTT.

The CDR3 sequence is CSAKMTPEAFF. In nucleotides, the CDR3 is TGCAGTGCTAAGATGACCCCTGAAGCTTTCTTT. The rearrangement uses TRBV20-1 and TRBJ1-1, with no clear D. Germline lookup yields CDR1 DFQATT and CDR2 SNEGSKA (reference sequence). The CDR3 loop spans 11 amino acids. Trimming took 4 bases from V and 6 from J, leaving 9 bases between them.

Many counts were recorded for this clonotype. The V call is TRBV28, the J call TRBJ1-6, with 8 bases identical to TRBD1. The CDR3 is made up of 13 amino acids. The junction had 11 bases not matched to a gene; V was cut back by 7 bases and J by 15 bases. The germline CDR1 and CDR2 sequences are MDHEN and SYDVKM. The CDR3 sequence is CASKERDRFLLHF. CDR3 DNA: TGTGCCAGCAAGGAACGGGACAGGTTTCTCCTCCACTTT.

This clonotype was detected many times. This rearrangement joins TRBV28 to TRBJ2-5, with 14 bases aligning to TRBD2. The CDR3 totals 18 residues. V trimming: 6 bases; J trimming: 5 bases; junction bases outside the gene matches: 14. The germline gives CDR1 MDHEN, CDR2 SYDVKM. CDR3 region: CASSQAPTSGGAVETQYF. The CDR3 bases are TGTGCCAGCAGCCAAGCCCCGACTAGCGGGGGGGCGGTGGAGACCCAGTACTTC.

This clonotype was picked up many times. The chain links TRBV20-1 to TRBJ2-7; tentatively, D is TRBD2 (7 bases). The V gene lost 6 bases and the J gene lost 2 bases, with 14 bases spanning the gap. The CDR3 consists of 13 residues. Germline values: CDR1 DFQATT, CDR2 SNEGSKA (reference sequence). The CDR3 coding sequence is TGCAGTGCCGAAGGGGGGAGGGCCTACGAGCAGTACTTC. Its protein product is CSAEGGRAYEQYF.

This clonotype was recorded many times. The rearrangement joins TRBV3-1 to TRBJ2-5, with a possible D match to TRBD1 (7 bases). The ends were cut back, 8 bases at V and 5 bases at J, with 15 bases in the middle. Germline lookup yields CDR1 LGHDT and CDR2 YNNKEL (reference sequence). This CDR3 has 13 amino acids. The CDR3 bases are TGTGCCAGCTCTGACAGGGAGGTGGAGACCCAGTACTTC. This sequence encodes CASSDREVETQYF.

This clonotype was seen ten or more times. The chain has TRBV11-2 and TRBJ2-5; the D gene is possibly TRBD2 (5 bases). The germline V gene has CDR1 SGHAT and CDR2 FQNNGV. Trimming took 1 base from V and 4 from J, leaving 7 bases between them. The CDR3 spans 13 residues. The CDR3 loop is CASSLAGRETQYF. The CDR3 DNA sequence: TGTGCCAGCAGCTTAGCGGGGAGAGAGACCCAGTACTTC.

In its sample, this clonotype was seen a few times. The chain links TRBV11-1 to TRBJ2-7; 13 bases match TRBD2. This CDR3 has 16 amino acids. Trimming cost V 8 bases and J 0 bases; bases outside gene matches: 7. Per germline, CDR1 SGHAT and CDR2 FQDESV (reference sequence). The CDR3 sequence is CASGPGLAGSSYEQYF. Here the CDR3 DNA reads TGTGCCAGCGGTCCGGGACTAGCGGGGAGCTCCTACGAGCAGTACTTC. Combining the CDR3 with reference TRBV11-1 and TRBJ2-7 gives the whole variable domain EAEVAQSPRYKITEKSQAVAFWCDPISGHATLYWYRQILGQGPELLVQFQDESVVDDSQLPKDRFSAERLKGVDSTLKIQPAELGDSAMYLCASGPGLAGSSYEQYFGPGTRLTVT.

This clonotype was seen ten or more times. The chain joins TRBV6-5 to TRBJ2-7; D assignment may be TRBD1 or TRBD2 (5 bases each). Per germline, CDR1 MNHEY and CDR2 SVGAGI. The CDR3 runs 14 residues. The V end lost 8 bases, the J end lost 2 bases, and 16 bases lay between the germline ends. The CDR3 DNA sequence: TGTGCCAGCGGCCGAGGGGACCACCCCTACGAGCAGTACTTC. This codes for CASGRGDHPYEQYF.

The chain uses TRBV7-8 and TRBJ2-2, with D hard to call. Trimming left V 8 bases short and J 5 bases short, with 18 bases between. The CDR3 totals 15 residues. The germline V gene encodes CDR1 SGHVS and CDR2 FQNEAQ. The CDR3 protein is CASFGDDRETGELFF. CDR3 DNA sequence: TGTGCCAGCTTTGGCGACGACCGAGAAACCGGGGAGCTGTTTTTT.

The chain joins TRBV11-1 to TRBJ1-5, with unresolved D. The V gene lost 2 bases and the J gene lost 0 bases, with 11 bases spanning the gap. CDR3 length: 16 amino acids. Germline lookup yields CDR1 SGHAT and CDR2 FQDESV (reference sequence). The CDR3 spells CASSLSLPYSNQPQHF. The DNA for the CDR3 is TGTGCCAGCAGCTTATCCCTACCTTATAGCAATCAGCCCCAGCATTTT.